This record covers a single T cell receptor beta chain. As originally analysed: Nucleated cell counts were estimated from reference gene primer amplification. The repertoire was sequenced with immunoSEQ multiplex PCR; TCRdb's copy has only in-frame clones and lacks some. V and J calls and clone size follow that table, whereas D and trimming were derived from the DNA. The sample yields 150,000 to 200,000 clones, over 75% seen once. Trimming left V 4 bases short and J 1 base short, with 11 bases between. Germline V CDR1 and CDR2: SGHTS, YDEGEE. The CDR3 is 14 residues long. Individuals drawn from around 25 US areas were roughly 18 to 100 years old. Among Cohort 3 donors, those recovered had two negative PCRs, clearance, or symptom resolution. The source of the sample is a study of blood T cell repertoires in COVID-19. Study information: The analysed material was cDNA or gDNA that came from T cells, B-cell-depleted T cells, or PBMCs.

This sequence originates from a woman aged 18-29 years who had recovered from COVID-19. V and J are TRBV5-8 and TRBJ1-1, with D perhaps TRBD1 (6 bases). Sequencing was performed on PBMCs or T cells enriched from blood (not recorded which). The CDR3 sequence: CASSKGVPNTEAFF. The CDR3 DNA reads TGTGCCAGCAGCAAGGGGGTGCCGAACACTGAAGCTTTCTTT. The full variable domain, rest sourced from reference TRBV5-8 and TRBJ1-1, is EAGVTQSPTHLIKTRGQQATLRCSPISGHTSVYWYQQALGLGLQFLLWYDEGEERNRGNFPPRFSGRQFPNYSSELNVNALELEDSALYLCASSKGVPNTEAFFGQGTRLTVV.